The present entry profiles one T cell receptor beta chain with its context. These data come from a study of blood T cell repertoires in COVID-19. The CDR3 consists of 14 residues. The germline gives CDR1 SGHRS, CDR2 YFSETQ. The V end lost 2 bases, the J end lost 5 bases, and 10 bases lay between the germline ends. The table came from immunoSEQ multiplex PCR; TCRdb's copy has only in-frame clones and leaves some out. This sample carries 95,000 to 150,000 clones, about 90% of them seen once, and the ten largest clones take about 0.9%. This TCR was sampled from a woman aged 45-65 years with active or convalescent COVID-19. The sequenced sample was peripheral blood. This chain joins TRBV5-1 and TRBJ1-4; D is uncertain. CDR3 amino acids: CASSFYSNNEKLFF. Here the CDR3 DNA reads TGCGCCAGCAGCTTCTACAGTAACAATGAAAAACTGTTTTTT. The variable domain in full, completed from reference TRBV5-1 and TRBJ1-4, reads KAGVTQTPRYLIKTRGQQVTLSCSPISGHRSVSWYQQTPGQGLQFLFEYFSETQRNKGNFPGRFSGRQFSNSRSEMNVSTLELGDSALYLCASSFYSNNEKLFFGSGTQLSVL.